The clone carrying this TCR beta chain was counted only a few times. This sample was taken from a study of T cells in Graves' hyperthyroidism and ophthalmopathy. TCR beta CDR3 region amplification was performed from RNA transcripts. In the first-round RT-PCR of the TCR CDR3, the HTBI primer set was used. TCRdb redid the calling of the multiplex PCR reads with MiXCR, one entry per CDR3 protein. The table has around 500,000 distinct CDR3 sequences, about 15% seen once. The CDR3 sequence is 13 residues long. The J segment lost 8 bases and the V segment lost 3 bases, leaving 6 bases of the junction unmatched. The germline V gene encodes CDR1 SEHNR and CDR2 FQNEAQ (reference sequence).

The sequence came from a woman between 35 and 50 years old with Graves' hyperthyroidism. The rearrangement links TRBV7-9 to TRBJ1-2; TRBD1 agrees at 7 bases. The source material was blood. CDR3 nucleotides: TGTGCCAGCAGCTTGGGACAGAGCTGGGGCTACACCTTC. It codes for CASSLGQSWGYTF. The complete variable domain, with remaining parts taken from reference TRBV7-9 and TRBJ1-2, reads DTGVSQNPRHKITKRGQNVTFRCDPISEHNRLYWYRQTLGQGPEFLTYFQNEAQLEKSRLLSDRFSAERPKGSFSTLEIQRTEQGDSAMYLCASSLGQSWGYTFGSGTRLTVV.